These 11 T cell receptor beta chains were sequenced from one sample in a study of T cell responses to AZD1222 COVID-19 vaccine. Assay: immunoSEQ multiplex PCR; the TCRdb copy retains only in-frame clones and omits some. Among approximately 110,000 clones listed, more than 75% were seen once. Material: peripheral blood, obtained on day 0 of AZD1222 vaccination. The receptors come from an adult in good health.

The chain couples TRBV6-1 to TRBJ1-2; 9 bases agree with TRBD1. CDR3 length: 15 residues. V gave up 5 bases and J gave up 7 bases; unmatched junction bases: 11. Germline lookup yields CDR1 MNHNS and CDR2 SASEGT. DNA of the CDR3: TGTGCCAGCAGTTTAGAGGACAGGGGAGGTATTGGCTACACCTTC. It codes for CASSLEDRGGIGYTF.

The rearrangement joins TRBV10-3 to TRBJ2-7; possibly TRBD1 or TRBD2 for D (7 bases each). V lost 10 bases to trimming and J lost 2 bases, with 15 bases between them. The V gene's germline CDR1 is ENHRY and CDR2 SYGVKD. The CDR3 loop spans 13 amino acids. In nucleotides, the CDR3 is TGTGCCACGGGGGGAACAGGGGCCTACGAGCAGTACTTC. Encoded protein: CATGGTGAYEQYF.

The rearrangement joins TRBV7-2 to TRBJ1-6; possible D gene TRBD1, 5 bases. Looked up from germline, CDR1 is SGHTA and CDR2 is FQGNSA. The CDR3 is 14 amino acids. V lost 2 bases and J lost 10, with 12 bases in between. The CDR3 coding sequence is TGTGCCAGCAGCTTATCAGGGCCTGGCTCACCCCTCCACTTT. It yields the protein CASSLSGPGSPLHF. Looking up the rest from reference TRBV7-2 and TRBJ1-6 gives the full variable domain: GAGVSQSPSNKVTEKGKDVELRCDPISGHTALYWYRQSLGQGLEFLIYFQGNSAPDKSGLPSDRFSAERTGGSVSTLTIQRTQQEDSAVYLCASSLSGPGSPLHFGNGTRLTVT.

The genes are TRBV30 and TRBJ2-5, with 12 positions matching TRBD2. Unmatched junction bases numbered 6, after V lost 3 bases and J lost 4 bases. CDR1 is GTSNPN, CDR2 SVGIG, per germline (reference sequence). This CDR3 has 15 residues. The CDR3 nucleotides read TGTGCCTGGAGAGGGCTAGCGGGGGGGCCAGAGACCCAGTACTTC. Amino acids: CAWRGLAGGPETQYF.

The chain recombines TRBV7-9 with TRBJ2-7, with a weak D call TRBD1 (5 bases). Trimming cost V 1 base and J 0 bases, with 7 bases left between them. Germline V gene lookup returns CDR1 SEHNR and CDR2 FQNEAQ (reference sequence). This CDR3 contains 14 residues. The CDR3 nucleotides are TGTGCCAGCAGCTTAGGACAGAACTCCTACGAGCAGTACTTC. Translating gives CASSLGQNSYEQYF.

This clone came up once. The rearrangement uses TRBV13 and TRBJ2-3, with 7 bases aligning to TRBD2. The length of the CDR3 is 15 residues. Germline CDR1 is PRHDT and CDR2 is FYEKMQ (reference sequence). V dropped 0 bases and J dropped 4; count of bases not matched to a gene: 4. CDR3 nucleotide sequence: TGTGCCAGCAGCTTAGGCCTCACTAGCGCAGATACGCAGTATTTT. It translates to CASSLGLTSADTQYF.

The chain is built from TRBV4-1 and TRBJ1-4, with D unresolved. This CDR3 region has 16 residues. V was clipped by 3 bases and J by 5 bases, with 16 bases between them. Per germline, CDR1 MGHRA and CDR2 YSYEKL. The CDR3 region is CASSQDVGLRNEKLFF. The DNA for the CDR3 is TGCGCCAGCAGCCAGGATGTAGGACTAAGGAATGAAAAACTGTTTTTT.

The chain carries TRBV2 and TRBJ2-7; TRBD1 aligns across 9 bases. J gave up 6 bases and V 2 bases, and 8 bases lay outside the gene matches. Germline V gives CDR1 SNHLY, CDR2 FYNNEI. The CDR3 spans 15 residues. This CDR3 is CASSERDRDLVEQYF. The CDR3 bases are TGTGCCAGCAGTGAAAGGGACAGGGATTTGGTCGAGCAGTACTTC. Drawing the rest from reference TRBV2 and TRBJ2-7, the complete variable domain is EPEVTQTPSHQVTQMGQEVILRCVPISNHLYFYWYRQILGQKVEFLVSFYNNEISEKSEIFDDQFSVERPDGSNFTLKIRSTKLEDSAMYFCASSERDRDLVEQYFGPGTRLTVT.

The chain uses TRBV9 and TRBJ2-3, with 12 bases lining up with TRBD2. Germline assignment: CDR1 SGDLS and CDR2 YYNGEE. The V gene end was trimmed by 2 bases and the J gene end by 3 bases; junction bases not matched to a gene: 4. CDR3 length equals 16 residues. The CDR3: CASSVGLAGITDTQYF. CDR3 nucleotide sequence: TGTGCCAGCAGCGTTGGACTAGCGGGGATTACAGATACGCAGTATTTT.

J is TRBJ1-1 and V is TRBV15; D remains unclear. Germline V lookup: CDR1 LNHNV, CDR2 YYDKDF (reference sequence). Trimming shortened V by 5 bases and J by 1 base, and 8 bases separated the two germline ends. This CDR3 is built from 13 residues. CDR3 nucleotide sequence: TGTGCCACCAGCGGGCGGTCGAACACTGAAGCTTTCTTT. This gives the protein CATSGRSNTEAFF.

This rearrangement joins TRBV5-6 to TRBJ2-3; D gene uncertain. Trimming removed 2 bases from V and 7 bases from J, with 5 bases in between. Germline V CDR1 and CDR2: SGHDT, YYEEEE. The CDR3 sequence is 11 residues long. The CDR3 loop reads CASSFGNTQYF. The CDR3, as DNA: TGTGCCAGCAGCTTTGGGAATACGCAGTATTTT.